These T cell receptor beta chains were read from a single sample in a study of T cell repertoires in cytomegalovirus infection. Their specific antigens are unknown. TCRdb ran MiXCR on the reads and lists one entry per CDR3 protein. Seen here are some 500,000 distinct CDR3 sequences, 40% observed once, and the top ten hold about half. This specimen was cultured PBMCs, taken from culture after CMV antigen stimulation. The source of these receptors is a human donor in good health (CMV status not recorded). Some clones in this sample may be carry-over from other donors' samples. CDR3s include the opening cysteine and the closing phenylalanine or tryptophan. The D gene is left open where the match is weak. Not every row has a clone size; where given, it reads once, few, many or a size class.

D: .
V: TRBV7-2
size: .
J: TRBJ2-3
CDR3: CASSSLPGTDTQYF
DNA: TGTGCCAGCAGTTCCCTCCCAGGGACAGATACGCAGTATTTT

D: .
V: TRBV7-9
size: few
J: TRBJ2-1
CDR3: CASSWRQDYNEQFF
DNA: TGTGCCAGCAGCTGGCGGCAGGACTACAATGAGCAGTTCTTC

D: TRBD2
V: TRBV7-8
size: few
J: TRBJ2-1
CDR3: CASSLGGRGGVNEQFF
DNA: TGTGCCAGCAGCTTGGGGGGTAGGGGAGGGGTAAATGAGCAGTTCTTC

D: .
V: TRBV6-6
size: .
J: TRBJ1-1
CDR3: CASSPLSEPEAFF
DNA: TGTGCCAGCAGTCCTCTCAGCGAGCCTGAAGCTTTCTTT

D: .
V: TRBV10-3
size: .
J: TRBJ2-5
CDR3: CAISEFVSDRQETQYF
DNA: TGTGCCATCAGTGAGTTTGTCTCGGACAGACAAGAGACCCAGTACTTC

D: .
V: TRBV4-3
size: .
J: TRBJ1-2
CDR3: CASSLRLGSGYGYTF
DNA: TGCGCCAGCAGCCTTCGGTTGGGTTCGGGCTATGGCTACACCTTC

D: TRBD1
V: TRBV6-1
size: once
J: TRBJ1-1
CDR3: CASRDRVTEAFF
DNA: TGTGCCAGCCGGGACAGGGTCACTGAAGCTTTCTTT

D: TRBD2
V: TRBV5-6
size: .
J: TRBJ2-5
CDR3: CASSLGTSGTYQETQYF
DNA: TGTGCCAGCAGCCTCGGAACGAGCGGGACGTATCAAGAGACCCAGTACTTC

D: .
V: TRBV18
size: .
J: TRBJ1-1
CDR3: CASSPPAILNTEAFF
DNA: TGTGCCAGCTCACCACCGGCTATTTTGAACACTGAAGCTTTCTTT

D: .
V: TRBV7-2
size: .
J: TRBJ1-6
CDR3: CASTIVGFNSPLHF
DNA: TGTGCCAGCACTATAGTGGGTTTTAATTCACCCCTCCACTTT

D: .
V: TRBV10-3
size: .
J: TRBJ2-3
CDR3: CAISDARADTQYF
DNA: TGTGCCATCAGTGACGCCAGAGCAGATACGCAGTATTTT

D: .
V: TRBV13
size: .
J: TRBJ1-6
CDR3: CASSLVGDNSPLHF
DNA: TGTGCCAGCAGCTTAGTGGGAGATAATTCACCCCTCCACTTT

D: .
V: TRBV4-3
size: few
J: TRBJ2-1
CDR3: CASSQVLGGGEQFF
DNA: TGCGCCAGCAGCCAAGTGTTAGGAGGCGGTGAGCAGTTCTTC

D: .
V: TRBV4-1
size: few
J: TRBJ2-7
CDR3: CASSQVQGQEQYF
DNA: TGCGCCAGCAGCCAGGTCCAAGGTCAAGAGCAGTACTTC

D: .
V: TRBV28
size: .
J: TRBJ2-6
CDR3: CASSLLPPLTRRSSGANVLTF
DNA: TGTGCCAGCAGTTTACTTCCTCCCCTGACAAGGAGGTCCTCTGGGGCCAACGTCCTGACTTTC

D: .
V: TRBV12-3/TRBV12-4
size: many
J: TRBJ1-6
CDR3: CASRLNSLNSPLHF
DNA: TGTGCCAGCAGACTGAATAGTCTTAATTCACCCCTCCACTTT

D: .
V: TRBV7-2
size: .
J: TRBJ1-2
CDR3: CASSSRDVRDGYTF
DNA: TGTGCCAGCAGCTCCCGGGACGTGCGGGATGGCTACACCTTC

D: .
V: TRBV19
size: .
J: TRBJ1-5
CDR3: CASSISPWGGQPQHF
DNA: TGTGCCAGTAGTATTAGCCCTTGGGGAGGGCAGCCCCAGCATTTT

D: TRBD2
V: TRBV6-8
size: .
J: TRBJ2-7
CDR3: CASSQSLAGGEQYF
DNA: TGTGCCAGCAGCCAGTCACTAGCGGGGGGTGAGCAGTACTTC

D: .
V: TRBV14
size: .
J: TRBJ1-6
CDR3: CASSQAGSNSPLHF
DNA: TGTGCCAGCAGCCAAGCCGGCAGTAATTCACCCCTCCACTTT

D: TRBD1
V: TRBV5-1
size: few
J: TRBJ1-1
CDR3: CASSLADRDSTEAFF
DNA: TGCGCCAGCAGCTTGGCTGACAGGGACTCCACTGAAGCTTTCTTT

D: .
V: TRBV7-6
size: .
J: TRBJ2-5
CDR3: CASSLIVETQYF
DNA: TGTGCCAGCAGCTTAATCGTTGAGACCCAGTACTTC

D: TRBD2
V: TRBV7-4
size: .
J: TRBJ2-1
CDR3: CASSPISGRGGENEQFF
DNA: TGTGCCAGCAGCCCCATTAGCGGGAGGGGGGGAGAAAATGAGCAGTTCTTC

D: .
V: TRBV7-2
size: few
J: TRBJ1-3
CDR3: CASSLGPGSRNTIYF
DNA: TGTGCCAGCAGCTTAGGACCAGGATCCCGAAACACCATATATTTT

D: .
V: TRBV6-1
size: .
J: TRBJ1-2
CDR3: CASSEELVGRVGQNYGYTF
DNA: TGTGCCAGCAGTGAAGAACTGGTGGGGAGGGTCGGACAGAACTATGGCTACACCTTC

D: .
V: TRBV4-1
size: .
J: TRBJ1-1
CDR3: CASSQALWGEAFF
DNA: TGCGCCAGCAGCCAAGCGCTCTGGGGCGAAGCTTTCTTT

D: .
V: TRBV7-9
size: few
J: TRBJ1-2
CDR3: CASSSGPGYGYTF
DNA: TGTGCCAGCAGCTCGGGCCCCGGCTATGGCTACACCTTC

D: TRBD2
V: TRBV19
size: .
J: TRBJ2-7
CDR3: CASSPSGNRYEQYF
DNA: TGTGCCAGTAGCCCTAGCGGGAACCGCTACGAGCAGTACTTC

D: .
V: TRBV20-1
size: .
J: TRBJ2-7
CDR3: CSAYRQQRTYEQYF
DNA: TGCAGTGCTTATAGACAGCAGCGGACCTACGAGCAGTACTTC

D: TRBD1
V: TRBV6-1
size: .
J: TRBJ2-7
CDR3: CASTGQVNEQYF
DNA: TGTGCCAGCACCGGACAGGTAAACGAGCAGTACTTC

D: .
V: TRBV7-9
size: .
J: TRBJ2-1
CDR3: CASSSINEQFF
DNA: TGTGCCAGCAGCTCAATTAATGAGCAGTTCTTC

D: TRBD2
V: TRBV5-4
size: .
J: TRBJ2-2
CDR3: CASSKGLAGVTGELFF
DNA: TGTGCCAGCAGCAAGGGACTAGCGGGAGTAACTGGGGAGCTGTTTTTT

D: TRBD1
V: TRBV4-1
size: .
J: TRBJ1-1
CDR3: CASSQVGDRDTAFF
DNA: TGCGCCAGCAGCCAAGTAGGAGACAGGGACACAGCTTTCTTT

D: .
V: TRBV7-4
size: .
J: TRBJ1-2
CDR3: CASSLLGPGKLNYGYTF
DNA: TGTGCCAGCAGCCTGCTCGGCCCAGGGAAATTAAACTATGGCTACACCTTC

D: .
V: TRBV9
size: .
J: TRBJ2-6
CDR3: CASSVGLTSGANVLTF
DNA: TGTGCCAGCAGCGTAGGGCTCACCTCTGGGGCCAACGTCCTGACTTTC

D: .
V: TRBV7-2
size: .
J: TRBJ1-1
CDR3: CASRYAAEAFF
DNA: TGTGCCAGCAGGTACGCGGCCGAAGCTTTCTTT

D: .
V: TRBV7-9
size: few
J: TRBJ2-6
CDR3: CASSSPERASGANVLTF
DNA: TGTGCCAGCAGCTCCCCGGAACGAGCCTCTGGGGCCAACGTCCTGACTTTC

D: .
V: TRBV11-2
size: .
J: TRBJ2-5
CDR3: CASSLGPGLETQYF
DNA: TGTGCCAGCAGCTTGGGGCCGGGACTCGAGACCCAGTACTTC

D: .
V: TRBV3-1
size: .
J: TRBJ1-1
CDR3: CASRNGGNTEAFF
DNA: TGTGCCAGCCGGAACGGGGGGAACACTGAAGCTTTCTTT

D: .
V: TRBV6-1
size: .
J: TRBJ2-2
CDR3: CASRKGSVRTGELFF
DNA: TGTGCCAGCAGAAAGGGGTCAGTTAGAACCGGGGAGCTGTTTTTT

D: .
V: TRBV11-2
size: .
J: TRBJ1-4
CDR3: CASSPWADGEKLFF
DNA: TGTGCCAGCAGCCCTTGGGCTGACGGTGAAAAACTGTTTTTT

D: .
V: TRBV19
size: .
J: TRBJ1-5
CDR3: CASSTQGYQPQHF
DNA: TGTGCCAGTAGTACCCAGGGGTATCAGCCCCAGCATTTT

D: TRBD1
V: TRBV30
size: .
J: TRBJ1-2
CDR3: CAWEGASNGYTF
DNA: TGTGCCTGGGAGGGGGCGAGTAATGGCTACACCTTC